This T cell receptor beta chain was obtained from a study of OX40 agonist ivuxolimab in advanced cancers. Study at large: People who had prior anti-PD-1, anti-PD-L1 or anti-CTLA-4 therapy could take part, and about 40% had some. Three patients showed partial responses: one hepatocellular carcinoma and two cutaneous melanoma cases.

Whole-study findings and limits: Not determined was the antigen specificity of the expanded peripheral T cells.

As concerns this clone: Its antigen is unidentified.

Produced via immunoSEQ multiplex PCR; TCRdb's table is partial and in-frame only. The data contain tens of thousands of clones, 80% to 90% of them singletons. The sequencing used CD4+ or CD8+ T cells sorted from blood, collected in a trial of the OX40 agonist ivuxolimab. The sequence was obtained from an adult with an advanced solid tumor such as melanoma, head and neck, liver or kidney cancer.

The CDR3 coding sequence is TGCGCCAGCAGCGTACCCCGGGGGGTAATCGACGAGCAGTACTTC. Its protein is CASSVPRGVIDEQYF. This chain connects TRBV5-1 to TRBJ2-7, with TRBD2 identical over 7 bases. The germline gives CDR1 SGHRS, CDR2 YFSETQ. Losses at the gene ends were 4 bases for V and 5 bases for J; bases not matched to a gene: 12. The CDR3 loop spans 15 amino acids.